Following are 28 T cell receptor beta chains from one sample sequenced in a study of post-analysis software for immune sequencing data. Findings of the study overall: Four or five TRBV segments (TRBV5-6, TRBV5-1 and TRBV20-1 among them) occurred more frequently in patients than in controls.

These receptors' antigens are unknown. Libraries were made from TCR beta cDNA, and they carried unique molecular identifiers. TCRdb reprocessed the PCR reads with MiXCR, giving one entry per CDR3 protein. The repertoire has approximately 400,000 distinct CDR3 sequences, 30% to 45% of them found once; the top ten carry over 10%. Sequencing was done on a sample of blood. These receptor sequences come from a girl aged 10-17 years with multiple sclerosis.

V is TRBV12-3 or TRBV12-4 and J is TRBJ2-6, with 9 bases matching TRBD1. This CDR3 is 18 amino acids long. V lost 4 bases and J lost 0; bases outside the gene matches: 7. CDR3: CASSWGQGLLSGANVLTF. The CDR3 bases are TGTGCCAGCAGTTGGGGACAGGGTCTTCTCTCTGGGGCCAACGTCCTGACTTTC.

The chain uses TRBV15 and TRBJ2-1; D might be TRBD2 (7 bases). V lost 2 bases, J lost 6 bases, and 23 bases lay in between. Germline V gene sequence: CDR1 LNHNV, CDR2 YYDKDF (reference sequence). The CDR3 is 18 amino acids. The CDR3 coding sequence is TGTGCCACCAGCAGAACCTCACCGCGGGGGCCGCTGGTCAATGAGCAGTTCTTC. It codes for CATSRTSPRGPLVNEQFF.

This clonotype was detected once. CDR3 coding DNA: TGCGCCAGCAGCCGATCACAAAGGGAGACCCAGTACTTC. Amino acids: CASSRSQRETQYF. The genes are TRBV4-1 and TRBJ2-5; D call uncertain. CDR1 is MGHRA and CDR2 is YSYEKL in the germline V gene. V was trimmed by 4 bases and J by 5 bases, leaving 11 bases between them. CDR3 length equals 13 residues.

This sequence joins TRBV6-6 and TRBJ1-2; 8 bases match TRBD1. The V gene's germline CDR1 is MNHNY and CDR2 SVGAGI (reference sequence). The CDR3 contains 17 residues. Trimming took 0 bases from V and 0 from J; bases not matched to a gene: 6. The CDR3 here is CASSYSTGEVANYGYTF. The DNA for the CDR3 is TGTGCCAGCAGTTACTCGACAGGGGAGGTCGCTAACTATGGCTACACCTTC.

On this clonotype: A much larger clone differs by one base, so this may be a read error. This CDR3 is CSARLASGAGTQYF. The CDR3, as DNA: TGCAGTGCTAGACTTGCTAGCGGAGCAGGGACCCAGTACTTC. The chain recombines TRBV20-1 with TRBJ2-7, with 7 bases that match TRBD2. The end of the DNA fits TRBJ2-5 better, so the J call may be wrong. Germline V CDR1 and CDR2: DFQATT, SNEGSKA (reference sequence). This CDR3 has 14 amino acids.

The rearrangement uses TRBV6-2 or TRBV6-3 and TRBJ2-7, with 8 bases aligning to TRBD1. Trimming removed 5 bases from V and 6 bases from J; junction bases left unmatched: 0. This CDR3 comprises 11 residues. Looked up from germline, CDR1 is MNHEY and CDR2 is SVGEGT. CDR3 DNA: TGTGCCAGCAGTGACAGGGGCGAGCAGTACTTC. Residues: CASSDRGEQYF.

This clonotype was detected only a few times. The chain couples TRBV27 to TRBJ1-2; 9 nucleotides agree with TRBD1. The J segment lost 3 bases and the V segment lost 4 bases, leaving 6 bases of the junction unmatched. This CDR3 comprises 15 residues. The germline V gene encodes CDR1 MNHEY and CDR2 SMNVEV (reference sequence). CDR3 bases: TGTGCCAGCAGTTGGGGGGGACAGGGAGACTATGGCTACACCTTC. Residues: CASSWGGQGDYGYTF.

This clonotype was seen a handful of times. J is TRBJ2-2 and V is TRBV27; perhaps TRBD2 as D (6 bases). The germline gives CDR1 MNHEY, CDR2 SMNVEV (reference sequence). V was clipped by 3 bases and J by 5 bases, with 10 bases between them. The CDR3 covers 14 residues. The CDR3 here is CASSFYRETGELFF. DNA of the CDR3: TGTGCCAGCAGTTTCTATCGGGAGACCGGGGAGCTGTTTTTT.

The CDR3 loop is CSAHASTDTQYF. In DNA, the CDR3 is TGCAGTGCCCACGCTTCCACAGATACGCAGTATTTT. The rearrangement joins TRBV20-1 to TRBJ2-3; D not certain. Trimming took 6 bases from V and 2 from J, leaving 9 bases between them. The CDR3 sequence is 12 residues long. Germline V gene lookup returns CDR1 DFQATT and CDR2 SNEGSKA (reference sequence).

The chain recombines TRBV2 with TRBJ1-1; D ambiguous. V was cut by 6 bases and J by 1 base, with 12 bases left in between. The CDR3 runs to 14 residues. Germline loops: CDR1 SNHLY, CDR2 FYNNEI. The CDR3 region is CASRERGGNTEAFF. CDR3 bases: TGTGCCAGCAGGGAACGGGGTGGGAACACTGAAGCTTTCTTT.

Note on this clonotype: A much bigger clone sits one base away, suggesting this may be a read error. Because the CDR3's place on the DNA is in doubt, the DNA is left out and the CDR3 is given as listed by TCRdb. The chain uses TRBV5-1 and TRBJ1-2. A total of 14 residues make up the CDR3, ends included. CDR1 and CDR2 (germline): SGHRS, YFSETQ. CDR3 sequence reads: CASSFGDGNYGCTF.

The rearrangement joins TRBV3-1 to TRBJ2-1; D might be TRBD1 or TRBD2, each matching 7 bases. Between the trimmed V and J ends, which lost 3 bases and 5 bases, there was a span of 14 bases. Germline CDR1 and CDR2: LGHDT and YNNKEL (reference sequence). CDR3 size: 15 residues. CDR3 sequence: CASSQSGGDNNEQFF. In DNA form, the CDR3 reads TGTGCCAGCAGCCAGTCAGGGGGGGATAACAATGAGCAGTTCTTC.

This clonotype was detected only a few times. The chain has TRBV20-1 and TRBJ1-2, with TRBD1 matching over 11 bases. The J segment lost 8 bases and the V segment lost 0 bases, leaving 17 bases of the junction unmatched. The CDR3 sequence is 18 residues long. The germline V gene has CDR1 DFQATT and CDR2 SNEGSKA (reference sequence). The CDR3 region is CSARDLGGTGGASYGYTF. The CDR3 DNA follows: TGCAGTGCTAGAGATCTTGGTGGGACAGGGGGAGCATCTTACGGCTACACCTTC.

The chain carries TRBV3-1 and TRBJ2-7; TRBD2 matches 13 bases. Germline trimming cut 2 bases from V and 2 bases from J; bases unmatched to any gene: 3. This CDR3 region has 16 residues. Germline lookup yields CDR1 LGHDT and CDR2 YNNKEL (reference sequence). Here the CDR3 reads CASSQRTSGSAYEQYF. CDR3 sequence (DNA): TGTGCCAGCAGCCAACGGACTAGCGGGAGCGCCTACGAGCAGTACTTC.

This clonotype was recorded at least ten times. This sequence joins TRBV3-1 and TRBJ2-1; the D is unclear. The CDR3 sequence is 15 residues long. From germline, CDR1 is LGHDT and CDR2 YNNKEL (reference sequence). V was clipped by 1 base and J by 0 bases, with 7 bases between them. The CDR3 sequence: CASSQGRTSYNEQFF. Written as DNA, the CDR3 is TGTGCCAGCAGCCAAGGTAGGACCTCCTACAATGAGCAGTTCTTC.

V is TRBV3-1 and J is TRBJ2-5; tentatively, D is TRBD1 (6 bases). The germline CDR1 and CDR2 sequences are LGHDT and YNNKEL (reference sequence). Trimming took off 7 bases at V and 2 bases at J, with 11 bases between the two ends. This CDR3 is 13 amino acids long. As DNA, the CDR3 is TGTGCCAGCACGGACAGTCGGCAAGAGACCCAGTACTTC. Amino acids: CASTDSRQETQYF.

The V and J genes are TRBV12-3 or TRBV12-4 and TRBJ2-7; weak D call: TRBD2 (6 bases). V dropped 6 bases and J dropped 4 bases, with 13 bases sitting between them. The CDR3 sequence is 13 residues long. The DNA of the CDR3 is TGTGCCAGCAGGCGCGGGGCGTCGTACGAGCAGTACTTC. Its translation is CASRRGASYEQYF.

The rearrangement joins TRBV7-2 to TRBJ1-5; a weak D match, TRBD1 (5 bases). CDR1 is SGHTA and CDR2 is FQGNSA in the germline V gene. Trimming left V 5 bases short and J 5 bases short, with 19 bases between. The CDR3 length is 16 residues. This chain's CDR3 is CASSPSLAGLDQPQHF. As DNA, the CDR3 is TGTGCCAGCAGCCCCTCCCTGGCAGGGCTGGATCAGCCCCAGCATTTT.

The chain combines TRBV3-1 with TRBJ2-5, with TRBD2 matching 8 bases. The CDR3 length is 16 residues. The germline V gene has CDR1 LGHDT and CDR2 YNNKEL (reference sequence). J was trimmed by 1 base and V by 6 bases; bases with no gene match: 10. Here the CDR3 reads CASRPLGGGFQETQYF. DNA for the CDR3: TGTGCCAGCAGGCCTCTGGGCGGGGGGTTCCAAGAGACCCAGTACTTC.

The chain joins TRBV28 to TRBJ1-2, with 10 bases that match TRBD1. The J segment lost 7 bases and the V segment lost 4 bases, leaving 15 bases of the junction unmatched. Germline CDR1 reads MDHEN; CDR2 reads SYDVKM. The length of the CDR3 is 17 residues. CDR3 protein: CASSSASGTGAEGGYTF. The DNA of the CDR3 is TGTGCCAGCAGTTCGGCCTCCGGGACAGGGGCGGAGGGTGGCTACACCTTC.

CDR3 sequence: CSALRQSTDTQYF. CDR3 coding DNA: TGCAGTGCCCTAAGACAGAGCACAGATACGCAGTATTTT. This chain joins TRBV20-1 and TRBJ2-3, with D perhaps TRBD1 (5 bases). The CDR3 has 13 residues. CDR1 is DFQATT and CDR2 is SNEGSKA in the germline V gene (reference sequence). The V end was cut by 6 bases, the J end by 0 bases, with 10 bases between.

This clonotype was recorded many times. The V and J genes are TRBV29-1 and TRBJ1-2; a weak D match, TRBD1 (5 bases). The V and J ends lost 5 bases and 6 bases respectively, with 13 bases between them. Per germline, CDR1 SQVTM and CDR2 ANQGSEA. There are 12 residues in the CDR3. CDR3 residues: CSVSLTGDGYTF. CDR3 nucleotides: TGCAGCGTTAGTCTAACGGGGGATGGCTACACCTTC.

This clonotype has just a few counts. The rearrangement joins TRBV5-5 to TRBJ2-3; no reliable D call. Trimming shortened V by 0 bases and J by 0 bases, and 8 bases separated the two germline ends. Looked up from germline, CDR1 is SGHKS and CDR2 is YYEKEE (reference sequence). This CDR3 region has 15 residues. In DNA form, the CDR3 reads TGTGCCAGCAGCTTGGGGGGTAGAAGCACAGATACGCAGTATTTT. It yields the protein CASSLGGRSTDTQYF.

A few counts support this clonotype. This chain uses TRBV9 with TRBJ1-5, with 9 bases matching TRBD1. The junction had 7 bases not matched to a gene; V was cut back by 6 bases and J by 3 bases. The CDR3 is 15 residues long. CDR1 and CDR2 from the germline V gene are SGDLS and YYNGEE. The CDR3 nucleotides read TGTGCCAGCACGGAGGGACAGGGATTCAATCAGCCCCAGCATTTT. The encoded protein is CASTEGQGFNQPQHF.

This clonotype was observed many times. The chain employs TRBV4-1 and TRBJ1-2; no clear D. The V end was cut by 1 base, the J end by 3 bases, with 6 bases between. Germline CDR1 MGHRA, CDR2 YSYEKL. This CDR3 is 13 amino acids long. The chain's CDR3 is CASSQGQDYGYTF. The CDR3 DNA reads TGCGCCAGCAGCCAAGGGCAGGACTATGGCTACACCTTC.

The chain has TRBV7-2 and TRBJ2-5, with D unclear. Germline V gene lookup returns CDR1 SGHTA and CDR2 FQGNSA. V was clipped by 0 bases and J by 3 bases, with 11 bases between them. This CDR3 is 15 amino acids long. The CDR3 DNA reads as TGTGCCAGCAGCTTAGCGGGCAGCTCAAAAGAGACCCAGTACTTC. It encodes CASSLAGSSKETQYF.

This clonotype was seen only a few times. J is TRBJ2-1 and V is TRBV20-1; 8 nucleotides align to TRBD2. The CDR3 runs to 16 residues. Unmatched junction bases numbered 10, after V lost 1 base and J lost 5 bases. Germline loops: CDR1 DFQATT, CDR2 SNEGSKA (reference sequence). CDR3 in DNA: TGCAGTGCTAGAGCAGCCCAAGCGGGGGATAACAATGAGCAGTTCTTC. It yields the protein CSARAAQAGDNNEQFF.

This clonotype was counted between two and nine times. The rearrangement links TRBV7-2 to TRBJ2-5; D is unresolved. The germline V gene encodes CDR1 SGHTA and CDR2 FQGNSA. The ends were cut back, 4 bases at V and 5 bases at J, with 11 bases in the middle. The CDR3 totals 13 residues. Written as DNA, the CDR3 is TGTGCCAGCAGCTCCGAGGTTTCTGAGACCCAGTACTTC. The encoded protein is CASSSEVSETQYF.